What follows is one TCR beta chain and its context. Which antigen it targets is not known. From each donor, an approximately 2.5 ml peripheral blood sample was drawn into PAXgene tubes and stored at -80 degrees C. Without T cell sorting, total RNA was isolated from whole blood using the PAXgene blood miRNA kit on an automated QIAcube. Peripheral blood from monozygotic twin pairs concordant or discordant for inflammatory bowel disease was subjected to deep TCRalpha and TCRbeta repertoire profiling with unique molecular barcoding. Smoking habits were recorded for all twin pairs, and individuals were classified as current, former or never smokers. Libraries were built with 5' RACE. The input for every TCR library was approximately 3,500 ng of total RNA. cDNA was synthesized with SMARTScribe reverse transcriptase in eight separate reactions per sample. During cDNA synthesis, unique molecular identifiers containing a 6-nucleotide sample barcode were introduced by template switching. Two nested PCRs of approximately 16 and 10 cycles amplified the TCRalpha and TCRbeta cDNA, and bead purification followed each PCR. Before amplification, the cDNA was treated with uracil DNA-glycosylase and purified using the QIAquick PCR purification kit. In the second PCR, Illumina TruSeq-compatible adapters and sample-specific barcodes were added. TapeStation and Qubit were used to check library quality and concentration, and 4.5 to 6.5 ng of each library was pooled. The pooled libraries were sequenced with 2 x 100 bp reads and custom sequencing primers on an Illumina HiSeq2500 single-index Rapid Run. In the original analysis: MiGEC version 1.2.6 was used for UMI-based consensus assembly to correct PCR and sequencing errors. MiXCR version 2.1.1 was used for V(D)J alignment, clonotype assembly and CDR3 extraction. To normalise gene usage, clonotype sharing and MAIT/NKT TCR abundance, the top 1000, 10 000 and 20 000 clonotypes in each sample were analysed. After downsampling to 27 000 UMIs, diversity was calculated as the inverse Simpson index using the vegan R package. Paired Mann-Whitney U tests on discordant twin pairs were used, with Benjamini-Hochberg multiple-testing correction. TCRdb reprocessed the reads, reporting each CDR3 protein sequence once and no DNA. In this record, the V and J calls reflect TCRdb's handling and not the investigators' own analysis. The sample's table covers over 150,000 distinct CDR3 sequences. Together, the top ten hold roughly 3% of the sample.

The CDR3 runs 12 amino acids, cysteine and phenylalanine included. No DNA sequence was recorded. CDR1 and CDR2 were assigned from the germline V gene as KGHDR and SFDVKD. These data originate in a study of monozygotic twins with inflammatory bowel disease (dated by TCRdb to about 2019). Regarding the complete study: In total, roughly 30 monozygotic twin pairs made up the full study: 19 Danish pairs, all IBD-discordant, plus nine German pairs, of which four were IBD-concordant and five were IBD-discordant. Disease-associated traits were sought mainly through comparisons between IBD patients and their genetically identical healthy co-twins within discordant pairs. Each individual had, on average, about 151 000 unique TCRalpha sequences and 181 000 unique TCRbeta sequences available for analysis.

Results and caveats for the whole study, not just this receptor: The analysis was unable to tell different T cell subtypes apart. TCRbeta repertoire diversity, by inverse Simpson index, was decreased in IBD patients compared with their healthy co-twins. Concordant and discordant twins showed no difference in repertoire similarity, possibly because of limited statistical power. Compared with healthy twins, IBD patients had fewer clonotypes in common with other individuals, a difference most pronounced in patients showing signs of disease activity. Background noise and inter-individual variability may have been introduced into the repertoires by the differing immunosuppressive treatments among patients. The results gave no support for a single strong signal or clonotype linked to IBD.

This sequence originates from a human donor with ulcerative colitis or Crohn's disease, or a healthy co-twin of an affected twin (not recorded which). This chain joins TRBV24-1 to TRBJ2-2; the D call from TCRdb, TRBD2, cannot be confirmed without DNA. Sequencing used blood. The CDR3 amino acid sequence is: CATTAGTGELFF.